Listed below are T cell receptor beta chains from one sample, sequenced in a study of blood T cell repertoires in COVID-19. The data were produced by immunoSEQ multiplex PCR, yet TCRdb's version contains in-frame clones alone and is incomplete. This sample has around 240,000 clones; around 86% occur once, and the top ten carry 2% to 2.5%. The sequenced sample consisted of PBMCs or T cells enriched from blood (not recorded which). Source of these receptors: a woman aged 50 to 60 who had recovered from COVID-19. CDR3s include the opening cysteine and the closing phenylalanine or tryptophan. A D gene is named only where the DNA matches it firmly. Size is omitted from some rows. Given values are once, few, many or a class for expanded clones.

V gene: TRBV5-1
D gene: TRBD2
clone size: -
J gene: TRBJ2-3
CDR3 DNA: TGCGCCAGCGAAGGACTAGCGGGGTCAGATACGCAGTATTTT
CDR3 protein: CASEGLAGSDTQYF

V gene: TRBV28
D gene: TRBD1
clone size: -
J gene: TRBJ2-2
CDR3 DNA: TGTGCCAGCACAGGACAGGGTGTCGCGAGCGGGGAGCTGTTTTTT
CDR3 protein: CASTGQGVASGELFF

V gene: TRBV6-6
D gene: TRBD1
clone size: -
J gene: TRBJ1-2
CDR3 DNA: TGTGCCAGCAGACCGGGACAGGGGGCGAACAACTATGGCTACACCTTC
CDR3 protein: CASRPGQGANNYGYTF

V gene: TRBV18
D gene: TRBD1
clone size: -
J gene: TRBJ1-1
CDR3 DNA: TGTGCCAGCTCACCGGGACAGGGTGAAGCTTTCTTT
CDR3 protein: CASSPGQGEAFF

V gene: TRBV6-5
D gene: TRBD1
clone size: once
J gene: TRBJ1-5
CDR3 DNA: TGTGCCAGCAGTTACAAGACAGGGCCCCAGGATCAGCCCCAGCATTTT
CDR3 protein: CASSYKTGPQDQPQHF

V gene: TRBV19
D gene: -
clone size: -
J gene: TRBJ1-1
CDR3 DNA: TGTGCCAGTACCCGCTCTGGAAGACAGTCGGCTTTCTTT
CDR3 protein: CASTRSGRQSAFF

V gene: TRBV5-6
D gene: -
clone size: -
J gene: TRBJ2-4
CDR3 DNA: TGTGCCAGCAGCTTGGGAGTAGCCAAAAACATTCAGTACTTC
CDR3 protein: CASSLGVAKNIQYF

V gene: TRBV7-7
D gene: -
clone size: -
J gene: TRBJ1-1
CDR3 DNA: TGTGCTAGCAGCTTGACAGCGAACACTGAAGCTTTCTTT
CDR3 protein: CASSLTANTEAFF

V gene: TRBV5-5
D gene: TRBD1
clone size: -
J gene: TRBJ2-7
CDR3 DNA: TGTGCCAGCAGCTCAAACAGGGGCTACTCCTACGAGCAGTACTTC
CDR3 protein: CASSSNRGYSYEQYF

V gene: TRBV7-2
D gene: TRBD2
clone size: -
J gene: TRBJ2-3
CDR3 DNA: TGTGCCAGCGAGCGGTCTAGCGGGGGCACAGATACGCAGTATTTT
CDR3 protein: CASERSSGGTDTQYF

V gene: TRBV7-8
D gene: -
clone size: -
J gene: TRBJ1-1
CDR3 DNA: TGTGCCAGCAGCAGAATGACAGGAGCGAACACTGAAGCTTTCTTT
CDR3 protein: CASSRMTGANTEAFF

V gene: TRBV7-3
D gene: -
clone size: -
J gene: TRBJ2-1
CDR3 DNA: TGTGCCAGCAGCCCGGGCGAGCGGAGAAGCTCCTACAATGAGCAGTTCTTC
CDR3 protein: CASSPGERRSSYNEQFF

V gene: TRBV30
D gene: TRBD2
clone size: -
J gene: TRBJ2-1
CDR3 DNA: TGTGCCTGGAGTGTAGCGGGGTATGAGCAGTTCTTC
CDR3 protein: CAWSVAGYEQFF

V gene: TRBV6-6
D gene: -
clone size: -
J gene: TRBJ1-1
CDR3 DNA: TGTGCCAGCAGTTATTTTGACTCCGCTGAAGCTTTCTTT
CDR3 protein: CASSYFDSAEAFF

V gene: TRBV5-3
D gene: -
clone size: -
J gene: TRBJ1-5
CDR3 DNA: TGTGCCAGAAGCTTGATGGCAGGGGTGAGCAATCAGCCCCAGCATTTT
CDR3 protein: CARSLMAGVSNQPQHF

V gene: TRBV7-9
D gene: -
clone size: -
J gene: TRBJ1-4
CDR3 DNA: TGTGCCAGCAGCTTAAGAGGAGGGCAGAGAAATGAAAAACTGTTTTTT
CDR3 protein: CASSLRGGQRNEKLFF

V gene: TRBV29-1
D gene: -
clone size: once
J gene: TRBJ1-6
CDR3 DNA: TGCAGCGTTGTCGAGGGAAATTCACCCCTCCACTTT
CDR3 protein: CSVVEGNSPLHF

V gene: TRBV9
D gene: -
clone size: once
J gene: TRBJ1-6
CDR3 DNA: TGTGCCAGCAGCGTAGATAACAGTCCTAATTCACCCCTCCACTTT
CDR3 protein: CASSVDNSPNSPLHF

V gene: TRBV30
D gene: -
clone size: -
J gene: TRBJ1-3
CDR3 DNA: TGTGCCACTAGGGTAGACTCTGGAAACACCATATATTTT
CDR3 protein: CATRVDSGNTIYF

V gene: TRBV6-1
D gene: -
clone size: -
J gene: TRBJ2-1
CDR3 DNA: TGTGCCAGCAGTGAATTCGGGGATGAGCAGTTCTTC
CDR3 protein: CASSEFGDEQFF

V gene: TRBV30
D gene: -
clone size: -
J gene: TRBJ1-5
CDR3 DNA: TGTGCCTGGACGGACAATAGCAATCAGCCCCAGCATTTT
CDR3 protein: CAWTDNSNQPQHF

V gene: TRBV19
D gene: TRBD1
clone size: -
J gene: TRBJ1-3
CDR3 DNA: TGTGCCAGCAGACAGGGCGCTGGAAACACCATATATTTT
CDR3 protein: CASRQGAGNTIYF

V gene: TRBV28
D gene: TRBD1
clone size: -
J gene: TRBJ1-5
CDR3 DNA: TGTGCCACCACGTCCCAGGGGGTCAATCAGCCCCAGCATTTT
CDR3 protein: CATTSQGVNQPQHF

V gene: TRBV2
D gene: -
clone size: -
J gene: TRBJ1-1
CDR3 DNA: TGTGCCAGCAGTGATCAGGCTGAGCTGATGAACACTGAAGCTTTCTTT
CDR3 protein: CASSDQAELMNTEAFF

V gene: TRBV18
D gene: TRBD2
clone size: -
J gene: TRBJ2-1
CDR3 DNA: TGTGCCAGCTCACCGGTGGTGGGACTAAAGAATGAGCAGTTCTTC
CDR3 protein: CASSPVVGLKNEQFF

V gene: TRBV27
D gene: -
clone size: -
J gene: TRBJ1-5
CDR3 DNA: TGTGCCAGCAGTTTATTGGGCCAGGGAAAGCAGCCCCAGCATTTT
CDR3 protein: CASSLLGQGKQPQHF

V gene: TRBV7-8
D gene: TRBD2
clone size: -
J gene: TRBJ2-7
CDR3 DNA: TGTGCCAGCAGCCCTCCAGGCGGGGGCTACGAGCAGTACTTC
CDR3 protein: CASSPPGGGYEQYF

V gene: TRBV28
D gene: -
clone size: -
J gene: TRBJ2-3
CDR3 DNA: TGTGCCAGCCCTAGATCTGACGGTTCTAGCACAGATACGCAGTATTTT
CDR3 protein: CASPRSDGSSTDTQYF

V gene: TRBV30
D gene: TRBD1
clone size: -
J gene: TRBJ1-5
CDR3 DNA: TGTGCCTGGAGCGAGGACAGGGGCGATCAGCCCCAGCATTTT
CDR3 protein: CAWSEDRGDQPQHF

V gene: TRBV30
D gene: -
clone size: -
J gene: TRBJ2-1
CDR3 DNA: TGTGCCTGGAGTGTAAAGGCTAGCCGTCGGGGCAATGAGCAGTTCTTC
CDR3 protein: CAWSVKASRRGNEQFF

V gene: TRBV2
D gene: -
clone size: -
J gene: TRBJ1-1
CDR3 DNA: TGTGCCAGCAAAGCGAGGGGGTTTAACACTGAAGCTTTCTTT
CDR3 protein: CASKARGFNTEAFF

V gene: TRBV28
D gene: -
clone size: -
J gene: TRBJ1-2
CDR3 DNA: TGTGCCAGCAGTTTGCCTCAGTATGGCTACACCTTC
CDR3 protein: CASSLPQYGYTF

V gene: TRBV28
D gene: TRBD1
clone size: -
J gene: TRBJ2-7
CDR3 DNA: TGTGCCAGCAGTTTTATGGGCCGGGACAGATCCTACGAGCAGTACTTC
CDR3 protein: CASSFMGRDRSYEQYF

V gene: TRBV18
D gene: -
clone size: -
J gene: TRBJ1-5
CDR3 DNA: TGTGCCAGCTCAGGCCCCGGGGTGGGAGGCAATCAGCCCCAGCATTTT
CDR3 protein: CASSGPGVGGNQPQHF

V gene: TRBV29-1
D gene: TRBD1
clone size: few
J gene: TRBJ1-2
CDR3 DNA: TGCAGCGTTGAAGGTGGGGTACAGGGGCCGCTCAGCTACACCTTC
CDR3 protein: CSVEGGVQGPLSYTF

V gene: TRBV30
D gene: -
clone size: -
J gene: TRBJ2-7
CDR3 DNA: TGTGCCTGGAGTGTGCGGAGTCCTTTGCAGTACTTC
CDR3 protein: CAWSVRSPLQYF

V gene: TRBV5-6
D gene: TRBD1
clone size: -
J gene: TRBJ1-4
CDR3 DNA: TGTGCCAGCAGCTTGCGACAGGGTTTATCTAATGAAAAACTGTTTTTT
CDR3 protein: CASSLRQGLSNEKLFF

V gene: TRBV3-1/TRBV3-2
D gene: TRBD2
clone size: -
J gene: TRBJ2-2
CDR3 DNA: TGTGCCAGCAGCCCGTTGGGACTAGCGGGAGTCGCCGGGGAGCTGTTTTTT
CDR3 protein: CASSPLGLAGVAGELFF

V gene: TRBV19
D gene: -
clone size: -
J gene: TRBJ1-1
CDR3 DNA: TGTGCCAGTAGTATCGCTATGAACACTGAAGCTTTCTTT
CDR3 protein: CASSIAMNTEAFF

V gene: TRBV27
D gene: -
clone size: -
J gene: TRBJ2-7
CDR3 DNA: TGTGCCAGCAGCTCGTTGTCAGGCCTCTACGAGCAGTACTTC
CDR3 protein: CASSSLSGLYEQYF

V gene: TRBV28
D gene: -
clone size: -
J gene: TRBJ1-5
CDR3 DNA: TGTGCCAGCAGCACTCCCAATCAGCCCCAGCATTTT
CDR3 protein: CASSTPNQPQHF

V gene: TRBV4-1
D gene: TRBD2
clone size: -
J gene: TRBJ2-7
CDR3 DNA: TGCGCCAGCAGCCTGGGACTAGCGGGCTTCTCCTACGAGCAGTACTTC
CDR3 protein: CASSLGLAGFSYEQYF

V gene: TRBV4-3
D gene: -
clone size: -
J gene: TRBJ1-4
CDR3 DNA: TGCGCCAGCAGCCAAGATTGGCAATCAAATGAAAAACTGTTTTTT
CDR3 protein: CASSQDWQSNEKLFF

V gene: TRBV7-2
D gene: -
clone size: -
J gene: TRBJ1-6
CDR3 DNA: TGTGCCAGCAGCTTAGGGAGCCGAGCCTCACCCCTCCACTTT
CDR3 protein: CASSLGSRASPLHF

V gene: TRBV5-8
D gene: TRBD1
clone size: -
J gene: TRBJ1-3
CDR3 DNA: TGTGCCAGCAGTTGGGACAGAAGCTCTGGAAACACCATATATTTT
CDR3 protein: CASSWDRSSGNTIYF

V gene: TRBV5-4
D gene: TRBD1
clone size: -
J gene: TRBJ1-3
CDR3 DNA: TGTGCCAGCAGCTCGGGTGCTGGACAGGGGTCTGGAAACACCATATATTTT
CDR3 protein: CASSSGAGQGSGNTIYF

V gene: TRBV10-3
D gene: TRBD2
clone size: -
J gene: TRBJ2-1
CDR3 DNA: TGTGCCATCAGTGAATGGCTAGCGGGAGCCAATGAGCAGTTCTTC
CDR3 protein: CAISEWLAGANEQFF

V gene: TRBV18
D gene: -
clone size: -
J gene: TRBJ1-1
CDR3 DNA: TGTGCCAGCTCACCAGGGGCCAAGAACACTGAAGCTTTCTTT
CDR3 protein: CASSPGAKNTEAFF

V gene: TRBV6-2/TRBV6-3
D gene: -
clone size: -
J gene: TRBJ1-5
CDR3 DNA: TGTGCCAGCAGTACGGGGAGGGGCGGGGGACGGCAGCCCCAGCATTTT
CDR3 protein: CASSTGRGGGRQPQHF

V gene: TRBV11-1
D gene: -
clone size: few
J gene: TRBJ1-2
CDR3 DNA: TGTGCCAGCAGCGGTGACAGCTATGGCTACACCTTC
CDR3 protein: CASSGDSYGYTF

V gene: TRBV15
D gene: -
clone size: -
J gene: TRBJ1-4
CDR3 DNA: TGTGCCACCAGCAGAGTTTCGATCGGAGGAAAACTGTTTTTT
CDR3 protein: CATSRVSIGGKLFF

V gene: TRBV27
D gene: TRBD2
clone size: -
J gene: TRBJ2-7
CDR3 DNA: TGTGCCAGCAGTTTCAGGACTAGCGGGAGTTCCTACGAGCAGTACTTC
CDR3 protein: CASSFRTSGSSYEQYF

V gene: TRBV6-5
D gene: -
clone size: -
J gene: TRBJ1-3
CDR3 DNA: TGTGCCAGCAGTTACAATCTTCTGGGAAACACCATATATTTT
CDR3 protein: CASSYNLLGNTIYF

V gene: TRBV19
D gene: -
clone size: -
J gene: TRBJ2-3
CDR3 DNA: TGTGCCAGTAATAAGGGGATTATCACAGATACGCAGTATTTT
CDR3 protein: CASNKGIITDTQYF

V gene: TRBV7-9
D gene: -
clone size: -
J gene: TRBJ2-7
CDR3 DNA: TGTGCCAGCAGCTTAGTTTCTGTGGCAGGAGGGGAGCAGTACTTC
CDR3 protein: CASSLVSVAGGEQYF

V gene: TRBV3-1/TRBV3-2
D gene: -
clone size: -
J gene: TRBJ2-1
CDR3 DNA: TGTGCCAGCAGCCCTAGAGGCAGGGACTTTCTCAATGAGCAGTTCTTC
CDR3 protein: CASSPRGRDFLNEQFF

V gene: TRBV11-3
D gene: -
clone size: -
J gene: TRBJ1-6
CDR3 DNA: TGTGCCAGCAGTTTGGGGACACGGAATTCACCCCTCCACTTT
CDR3 protein: CASSLGTRNSPLHF

V gene: TRBV6-5
D gene: -
clone size: -
J gene: TRBJ2-1
CDR3 DNA: TGTGCCAGCAGTTACGTGGCGGGCTCCTACAATGAGCAGTTCTTC
CDR3 protein: CASSYVAGSYNEQFF

V gene: TRBV30
D gene: -
clone size: -
J gene: TRBJ2-7
CDR3 DNA: TGTGCCTGGAGTGGGCAGGGGGGCTACGAGCAGTACTTC
CDR3 protein: CAWSGQGGYEQYF

V gene: TRBV27
D gene: TRBD1
clone size: -
J gene: TRBJ1-6
CDR3 DNA: TGTGCCAGCAGCACTAGGACAGGGGGCGGCTATAATTCACCCCTCCACTTT
CDR3 protein: CASSTRTGGGYNSPLHF